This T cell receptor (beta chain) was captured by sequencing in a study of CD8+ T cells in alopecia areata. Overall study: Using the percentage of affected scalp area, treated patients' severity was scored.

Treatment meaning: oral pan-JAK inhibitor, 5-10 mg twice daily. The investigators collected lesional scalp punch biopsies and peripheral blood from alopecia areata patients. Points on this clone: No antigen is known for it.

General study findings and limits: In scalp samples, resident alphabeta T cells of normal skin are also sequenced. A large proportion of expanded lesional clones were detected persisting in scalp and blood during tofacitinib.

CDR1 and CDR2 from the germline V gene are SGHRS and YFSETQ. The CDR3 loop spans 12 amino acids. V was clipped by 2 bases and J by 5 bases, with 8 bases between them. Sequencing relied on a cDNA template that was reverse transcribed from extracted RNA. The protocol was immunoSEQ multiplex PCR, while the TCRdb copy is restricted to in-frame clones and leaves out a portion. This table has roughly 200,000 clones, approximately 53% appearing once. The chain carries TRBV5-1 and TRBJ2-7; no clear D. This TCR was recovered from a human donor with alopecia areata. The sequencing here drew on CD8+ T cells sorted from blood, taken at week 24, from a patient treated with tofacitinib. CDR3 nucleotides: TGCGCCAGCAGCTTTGGACGTAACGAGCAGTACTTC. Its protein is CASSFGRNEQYF.